This entry concerns a single T cell receptor (beta chain). This sample stems from a study of blood T cell repertoires in COVID-19. In the study overall: Nucleic acid was either cDNA or gDNA, and it came from T cells, B-cell-depleted T cells, or PBMCs.

Study processing details: Nucleated cell counts were estimated from reference gene primer amplification. Sequencing used immunoSEQ multiplex PCR; TCRdb keeps in-frame clones, though not all of them. V, J and clone size reflect that table, while D and trimming were determined from the DNA. The sample has about 300,000 clones; around 90% are singletons. V was trimmed by 0 bases and J by 2 bases, leaving 10 bases between them. The CDR3 spans 15 residues. Germline CDR1 reads SGDLS; CDR2 reads YYNGEE. The sequenced material came from peripheral blood. This clonotype was obtained from a man between 65 and 80 years old with acute or convalescent COVID-19. The chain carries TRBV9 and TRBJ2-3, with unresolved D. Written as DNA, the CDR3 is TGTGCCAGCAGCGTAGAGGCACTATCCACAGATACGCAGTATTTT. This gives the protein CASSVEALSTDTQYF.